This T cell receptor (beta chain) stems from a study of T cells after yellow fever vaccination. Template switching with 5'RACE generated the TCR cDNA and added a universal primer site and UMIs. Each CDR3 protein gets one entry after TCRdb re-called the 5' RACE reads with MiXCR. Among about 320,000 distinct CDR3 sequences listed, under 15% were seen once. V shed 0 bases, J shed 10 bases, and the junction held 6 bases outside the gene matches. The CDR3 sequence is 14 residues long. Germline-derived CDR1 and CDR2 are KGHSH and LQKENI. This clonotype was found a few times. This TCR was sampled from a man younger than 35 who received the YFV17D yellow fever vaccine. The sample here was CD4+ T cells sorted from PBMCs, taken 15 days after the yellow fever booster vaccination. J is TRBJ2-1 and V is TRBV18; 7 nucleotides match TRBD2. CDR3: CASSPPASGGEQFF. CDR3 DNA sequence: TGTGCCAGCTCACCACCCGCTAGCGGAGGGGAGCAGTTCTTC.